Listed here are 6 T cell receptor beta chains from one sample, sequenced in a study of metastatic and nonmetastatic thyroid tumors. MiXCR reprocessed the PCR reads for TCRdb. Of 35,000 to 45,000 clones listed, approximately 3% were seen once; the top ten hold roughly 9.1%. Not a single patient had been given any form of treatment at any point before undergoing thyroid surgery. The sample taken for sequencing was blood. These receptor sequences come from a female donor with papillary thyroid cancer or a benign thyroid nodule (not recorded which). Some clones in this sample may be carry-over from other donors' samples.

Many counts were recorded for this clone. V is TRBV19 and J is TRBJ2-1; 7 positions match TRBD2. From germline, CDR1 is LNHDA and CDR2 SQIVND (reference sequence). The CDR3 runs 15 residues. J lost 1 base, V lost 7 bases, and 7 bases had no gene match. CDR3 sequence: CASKLREFSYNEQFF. Written as DNA, the CDR3 is TGTGCCAGTAAGCTGCGGGAGTTTTCCTACAATGAGCAGTTCTTC.

The sample holds a few counts of this clone. The rearrangement joins TRBV6-1 to TRBJ2-7; TRBD1 agrees at 7 bases. This CDR3 has 12 residues. V shed 7 bases, J shed 5 bases, and the junction held 5 bases outside the gene matches. Germline CDR1 reads MNHNS; CDR2 reads SASEGT. The CDR3 DNA reads as TGTGCCAGCAACAGGGGTTCGGACGAGCAGTACTTC. As protein: CASNRGSDEQYF.

This clone has at least ten counts. The chain links TRBV6-4 to TRBJ2-1, with D perhaps assigned TRBD1 or TRBD2 (5 bases each). The germline gives CDR1 MRHNA, CDR2 SNTAGT. CDR3 length equals 15 residues. Trimming removed 3 bases at V and 4 bases at J, with 13 bases between. The CDR3 region has the DNA TGTGCCAGCAGTGAATCTTATGGGACGTACAATGAGCAGTTCTTC. The encoded protein is CASSESYGTYNEQFF.

This clone has a handful of counts. The chain joins TRBV6-6 to TRBJ1-1; 8 nucleotides match TRBD1. The CDR3 totals 15 residues. Germline CDR1 is MNHNY and CDR2 is SVGAGI (reference sequence). J was trimmed by 6 bases and V by 2 bases; bases with no gene match: 8. CDR3 DNA sequence: TGTGCCAGCAGTTACACGACAGGGGATGACTCTGAAGCTTTCTTT. Translating gives CASSYTTGDDSEAFF.

At least ten counts were recorded for this clone. The V gene is TRBV6-1, the J gene TRBJ1-1; D gene unclear. V lost 4 bases to trimming and J lost 2 bases, with 5 bases between them. This CDR3 has 12 residues. Germline V gene sequence: CDR1 MNHNS, CDR2 SASEGT. For the CDR3, the DNA is TGTGCCAGCAGTGCAACCAACACTGAAGCTTTCTTT. Residues: CASSATNTEAFF.

This clone was detected ten times or more. The chain carries TRBV18 and TRBJ2-3; unclear D gene. Germline values: CDR1 KGHSH, CDR2 LQKENI. This CDR3 has 16 amino acids. Trimming removed 5 bases from V and 0 bases from J, with 15 bases in between. CDR3 nucleotide sequence: TGTGCCAGCTCATTCCTAGTACAAGGGAGCACAGATACGCAGTATTTT. Residues: CASSFLVQGSTDTQYF.